Listed below are T cell receptor beta chains from one sample, sequenced in a study of cytomegalovirus exposure and HLA in healthy donors. Libraries were prepared by immunoSEQ multiplex PCR; TCRdb keeps only in-frame clonotypes and omits some of them. In the table there are about 160,000 clones, approximately 88% of which are singletons. Sequencing input: PBMCs. The source is a woman aged 25-40 years in good health and CMV-seronegative. Both conserved end residues are part of each CDR3.

V gene,J gene,CDR3 protein
TRBV6-5,TRBJ1-1,CASNVGTGQSTEAFF
TRBV5-4,TRBJ1-6,CASSPSTLQGVSNSPLHF
TRBV21-1,TRBJ1-6,CASSSLEAQGSPLHF
TRBV18,TRBJ2-7,CASSPLLDSYEQYF
TRBV19,TRBJ2-1,CASSETSGRVRDEQFF
TRBV5-6,TRBJ2-3,CASSQARSTDTQYF
TRBV7-8,TRBJ2-1,CASTAGLARRWDNEQFF
TRBV7-3,TRBJ2-7,CASSRLAGGYEQYF
TRBV5-4,TRBJ2-3,CASSLGLSRSDTQYF
TRBV7-2,TRBJ2-7,CASSSRATRDRNEQYF
TRBV7-8,TRBJ1-1,CASRMSTEAFF
TRBV7-2,TRBJ1-3,CASSLTSGFGNTIYF
TRBV4-1,TRBJ1-4,CASSLGQLNEKLFF
TRBV4-3,TRBJ1-2,CASSQDLWAAEYGYTF
TRBV2,TRBJ2-5,CASSVLAETQYF
TRBV13,TRBJ2-1,CASSLAGYSYNEQFF
TRBV7-8,TRBJ1-2,CASSFRRGTGNYGYTF
TRBV28,TRBJ2-2,CASSNSGSTGELFF
TRBV7-2,TRBJ2-3,CASSLAGITDTQYF
TRBV18,TRBJ2-5,CASSPLLTQETQYF
TRBV9,TRBJ1-2,CASGQNYGYTF
TRBV7-2,TRBJ2-6,CASSLGGGVTGANVLTF
TRBV27,TRBJ1-5,CASSPRPGTGGIYSNQPQHF
TRBV25-1,TRBJ2-2,CASAGTVSNTGELFF
TRBV18,TRBJ1-1,CASSKQGTPEAFF
TRBV30,TRBJ1-1,CAWSDRQGEKAFF
TRBV7-2,TRBJ1-1,CASSLVGRGDTEAFF
TRBV6-5,TRBJ1-1,CASSYQGTVWGAFF
TRBV19,TRBJ2-2,CASSIAGKPNTGELFF
TRBV9,TRBJ2-7,CASGRGPNSYEQYF
TRBV30,TRBJ2-7,CAWSVGETYEQYF
TRBV4-2,TRBJ2-7,CASSQPGLDDSYEQYF
TRBV29-1,TRBJ1-1,CSVEDRRRGTEAFF
TRBV6-1,TRBJ1-1,CASSEAHPNTEAFF
TRBV6-1,TRBJ1-1,CASSVDRITTEAFF
TRBV29-1,TRBJ2-7,CSVRSTGAGTNSLSYEQYF
TRBV9,TRBJ2-5,CASSGHRGETQYF
TRBV30,TRBJ2-3,CAWSPGLAGGEDTQYF
TRBV28,TRBJ1-5,CASSQRRSGGMVQPQHF
TRBV6-5,TRBJ1-5,CASSRQGSNQPQHF
TRBV19,TRBJ1-1,CASSIATGYTEAFF
TRBV28,TRBJ2-1,CASSKTGQGPKAYNEQFF
TRBV25-1,TRBJ2-4,CASSGEAYIQYF
TRBV13,TRBJ1-3,CASRTGLLSGNTIYF
TRBV5-1,TRBJ2-5,CASSWGTSGAETQYF
TRBV13,TRBJ1-6,CASSFFGQGLNSPLHF
TRBV6-1,TRBJ1-1,CASKDRADTEAFF
TRBV7-2,TRBJ2-7,CASSLKASGQPPYEQYF
TRBV9,TRBJ2-3,CASSAISMDTQYF
TRBV4-3,TRBJ2-5,CASSQEGGGGGARETQYF
TRBV5-1,TRBJ2-7,CASSWRSSGGLSYEQYF
TRBV12-5,TRBJ1-1,CASGLHINTEAFF
TRBV5-4,TRBJ2-5,CASSLGTSGGQETQYF
TRBV7-8,TRBJ2-5,CASTVQWGVETQYF
TRBV29-1,TRBJ1-2,CSVVGTDYGYTF
TRBV5-4,TRBJ2-3,CASSPGAGGIDTQYF
TRBV2,TRBJ1-2,CAGSRDNPGGYTF